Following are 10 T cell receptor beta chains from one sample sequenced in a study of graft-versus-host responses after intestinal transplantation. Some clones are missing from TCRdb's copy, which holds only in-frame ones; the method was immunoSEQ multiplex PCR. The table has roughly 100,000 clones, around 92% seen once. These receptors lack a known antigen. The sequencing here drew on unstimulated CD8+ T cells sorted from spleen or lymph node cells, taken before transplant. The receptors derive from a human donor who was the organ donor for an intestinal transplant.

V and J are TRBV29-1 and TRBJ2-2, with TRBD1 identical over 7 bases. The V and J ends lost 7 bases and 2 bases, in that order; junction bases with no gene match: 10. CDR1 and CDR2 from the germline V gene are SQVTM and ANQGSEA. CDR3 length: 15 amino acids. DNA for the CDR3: TGCAGCGCTGGCCCCGGGGACAGTAACACCGGGGAGCTGTTTTTT. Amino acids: CSAGPGDSNTGELFF.

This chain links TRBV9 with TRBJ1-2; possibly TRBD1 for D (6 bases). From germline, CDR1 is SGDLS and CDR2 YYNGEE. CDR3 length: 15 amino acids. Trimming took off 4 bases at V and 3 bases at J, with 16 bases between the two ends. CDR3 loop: CASSYWWTAYYGYTF. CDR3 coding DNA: TGTGCCAGCAGCTATTGGTGGACAGCATACTATGGCTACACCTTC.

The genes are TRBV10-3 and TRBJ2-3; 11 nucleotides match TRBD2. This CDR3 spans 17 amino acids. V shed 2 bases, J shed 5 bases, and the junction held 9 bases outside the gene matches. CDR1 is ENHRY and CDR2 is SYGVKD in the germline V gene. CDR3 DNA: TGTGCCATCAGTGAGATTAGCGGGGGGGCCGCACTAGATACGCAGTATTTT. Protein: CAISEISGGAALDTQYF.

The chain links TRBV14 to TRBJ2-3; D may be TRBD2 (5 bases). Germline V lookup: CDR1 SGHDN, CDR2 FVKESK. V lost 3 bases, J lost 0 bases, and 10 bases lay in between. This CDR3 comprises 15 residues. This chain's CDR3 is CASSQQEVSTDTQYF. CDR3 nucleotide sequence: TGTGCCAGCAGCCAGCAGGAGGTTAGCACAGATACGCAGTATTTT. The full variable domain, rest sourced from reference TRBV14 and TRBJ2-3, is EAGVTQFPSHSVIEKGQTVTLRCDPISGHDNLYWYRRVMGKEIKFLLHFVKESKQDESGMPNNRFLAERTGGTYSTLKVQPAELEDSGVYFCASSQQEVSTDTQYFGPGTRLTVL.

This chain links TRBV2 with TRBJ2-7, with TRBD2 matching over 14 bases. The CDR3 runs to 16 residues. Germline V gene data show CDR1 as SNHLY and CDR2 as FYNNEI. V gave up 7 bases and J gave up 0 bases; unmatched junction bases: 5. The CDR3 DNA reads TGTGCCAGCAAGGGACTAGCGGGAGAAAGCTCCTACGAGCAGTACTTC. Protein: CASKGLAGESSYEQYF.

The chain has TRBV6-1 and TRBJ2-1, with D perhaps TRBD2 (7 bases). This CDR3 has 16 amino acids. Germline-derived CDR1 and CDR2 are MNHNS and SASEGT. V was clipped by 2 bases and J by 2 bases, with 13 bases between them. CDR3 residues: CASSESVGGPYNEQFF. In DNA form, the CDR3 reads TGTGCCAGCAGTGAATCGGTGGGGGGGCCCTACAATGAGCAGTTCTTC.

CDR3 DNA sequence: TGTGCCAGTAGTATAGCACTAGCGGATACCTACGAGCAGTACTTC. This gives the protein CASSIALADTYEQYF. The V and J genes are TRBV19 and TRBJ2-7; the match to TRBD2 covers 8 bases. The V segment lost 1 base and the J segment 2 bases; nucleotides outside the gene matches: 4. This CDR3 is 15 amino acids long. CDR1 is LNHDA, CDR2 SQIVND, per germline (reference sequence).

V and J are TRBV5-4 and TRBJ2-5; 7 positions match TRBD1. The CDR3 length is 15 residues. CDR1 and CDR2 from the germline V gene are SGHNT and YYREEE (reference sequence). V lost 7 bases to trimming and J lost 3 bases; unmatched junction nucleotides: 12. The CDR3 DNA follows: TGTGCCAGCTGCGATCGGGGACAGCCGGAAGAGACCCAGTACTTC. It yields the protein CASCDRGQPEETQYF.

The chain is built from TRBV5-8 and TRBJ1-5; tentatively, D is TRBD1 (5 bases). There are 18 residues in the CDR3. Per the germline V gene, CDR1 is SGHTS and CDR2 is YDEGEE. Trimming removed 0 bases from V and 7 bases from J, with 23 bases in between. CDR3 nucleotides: TGTGCCAGCAGCTTGGGAGGATTTTATGGGGCCGTCAACCAGCCCCAGCATTTT. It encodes CASSLGGFYGAVNQPQHF.

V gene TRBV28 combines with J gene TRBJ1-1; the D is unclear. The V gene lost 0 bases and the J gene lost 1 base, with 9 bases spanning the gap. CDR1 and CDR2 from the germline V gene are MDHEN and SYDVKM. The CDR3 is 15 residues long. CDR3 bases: TGTGCCAGCAGTTTATGGAGTGAGAGGAACACTGAAGCTTTCTTT. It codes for CASSLWSERNTEAFF.